The 5 T cell receptor beta chains given below trace back to one sample, sequenced in a study of beta chain features in type 1 diabetes. Their antigens remain unidentified. Whole-study findings and limits: Type 1 diabetes patients had moderately but significantly shorter TCRB CDR3s in all four CD4+ subsets.

The sequenced template was cDNA made from the entire isolated RNA. Profiling relied on immunoSEQ multiplex PCR, and the TCRdb table lists in-frame clones only, not all of them. The table records about 240,000 clones, about 14% of them present only once. Sample: naive CD4+ T cells from blood. Receptor source: a man in his thirties or forties with type 1 diabetes.

This clone was picked up a small number of times. The chain is built from TRBV29-1 and TRBJ2-1; D gene unclear. Germline-derived CDR1 and CDR2 are SQVTM and ANQGSEA. This CDR3 has 14 amino acids. Trimming left V 6 bases short and J 4 bases short, with 16 bases between. This CDR3 is CSVKPKTTYNEQFF. The CDR3 DNA sequence: TGCAGCGTGAAACCAAAGACAACTTACAATGAGCAGTTCTTC.

The rearrangement joins TRBV18 to TRBJ2-5; TRBD2 agrees at 13 bases. Per the germline V gene, CDR1 is KGHSH and CDR2 is LQKENI. V was clipped by 7 bases and J by 5 bases; unmatched bases: 7. The CDR3 length is 15 residues. The DNA for the CDR3 is TGTGCCAGCTGTACCGGGACTAGCGGGACGGAGACCCAGTACTTC. It specifies CASCTGTSGTETQYF.

The chain has TRBV4-1 and TRBJ2-7; 8 nucleotides line up with TRBD2. Per the germline V gene, CDR1 is MGHRA and CDR2 is YSYEKL. J lost 3 bases, V lost 4 bases, and 5 bases had no gene match. CDR3 length equals 14 residues. The CDR3 DNA reads TGCGCCAGCAGCCCCCGGGAGGGGAGCTACGAGCAGTACTTC. Translating gives CASSPREGSYEQYF.

The chain couples TRBV7-2 to TRBJ2-2; 8 bases are shared with TRBD2. After removal of 5 bases from V and 2 bases from J, the junction contained 13 bases not matched to a gene. This CDR3 region has 18 residues. Germline V gene data show CDR1 as SGHTA and CDR2 as FQGNSA. CDR3 nucleotides: TGTGCCAGCAGCCCTAGGGGTAGCGGGGTTGCCAACACCGGGGAGCTGTTTTTT. Translation: CASSPRGSGVANTGELFF.

The chain is built from TRBV5-1 and TRBJ1-2, with D unclear. Germline V gives CDR1 SGHRS, CDR2 YFSETQ. The CDR3 has 12 amino acids. V lost 0 bases to trimming and J lost 3 bases, with 3 bases between them. The CDR3 loop is CASSLADYGYTF. The CDR3 nucleotides are TGCGCCAGCAGCTTGGCAGACTATGGCTACACCTTC.